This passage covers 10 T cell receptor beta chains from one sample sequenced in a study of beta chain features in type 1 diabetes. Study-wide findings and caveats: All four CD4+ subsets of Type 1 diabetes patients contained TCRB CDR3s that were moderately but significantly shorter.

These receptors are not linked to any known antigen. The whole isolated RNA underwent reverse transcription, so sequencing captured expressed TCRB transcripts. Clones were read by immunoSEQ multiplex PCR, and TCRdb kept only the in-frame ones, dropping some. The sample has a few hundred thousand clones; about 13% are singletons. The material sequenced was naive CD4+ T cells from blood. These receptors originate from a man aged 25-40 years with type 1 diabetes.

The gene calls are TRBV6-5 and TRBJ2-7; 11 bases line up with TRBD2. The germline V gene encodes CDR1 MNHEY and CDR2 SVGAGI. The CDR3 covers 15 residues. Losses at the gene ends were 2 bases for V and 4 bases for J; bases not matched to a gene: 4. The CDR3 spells CASSYATSGSYEQYF. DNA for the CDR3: TGTGCCAGCAGTTACGCCACTAGCGGGAGTTACGAGCAGTACTTC.

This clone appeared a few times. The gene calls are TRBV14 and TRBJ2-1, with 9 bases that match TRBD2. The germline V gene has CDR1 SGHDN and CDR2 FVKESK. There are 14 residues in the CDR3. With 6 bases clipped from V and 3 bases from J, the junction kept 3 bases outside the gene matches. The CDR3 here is CASRAAGGYNEQFF. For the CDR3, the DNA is TGTGCCAGCAGGGCAGCGGGAGGCTACAATGAGCAGTTCTTC.

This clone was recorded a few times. The CDR3 sequence: CASSSGTASTEAFF. The CDR3 DNA reads as TGTGCCAGCAGCTCAGGGACAGCCAGCACTGAAGCTTTCTTT. J is TRBJ1-1 and V is TRBV7-6, with 7 bases matching TRBD1. Per the germline V gene, CDR1 is SGHVS and CDR2 is FNYEAQ. The CDR3 is 14 residues long. The V gene end was trimmed by 4 bases and the J gene end by 4 bases; junction bases not matched to a gene: 6. The variable domain in full, completed from reference TRBV7-6 and TRBJ1-1, reads GAGVSQSPRYKVTKRGQDVALRCDPISGHVSLYWYRQALGQGPEFLTYFNYEAQQDKSGLPNDRFSAERPEGSISTLTIQRTEQRDSAMYRCASSSGTASTEAFFGQGTRLTVV.

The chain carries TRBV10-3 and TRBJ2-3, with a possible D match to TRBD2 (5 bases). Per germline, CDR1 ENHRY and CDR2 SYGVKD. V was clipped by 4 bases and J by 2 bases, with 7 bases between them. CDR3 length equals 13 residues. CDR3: CAISADYTDTQYF. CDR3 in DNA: TGTGCCATCAGTGCTGACTACACAGATACGCAGTATTTT.

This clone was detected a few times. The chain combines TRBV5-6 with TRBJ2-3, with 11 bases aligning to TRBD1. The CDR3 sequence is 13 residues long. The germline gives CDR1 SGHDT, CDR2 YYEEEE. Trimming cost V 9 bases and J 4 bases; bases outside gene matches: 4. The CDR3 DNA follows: TGTGCCACACGGGACAGGGGGGCAGATACGCAGTATTTT. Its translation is CATRDRGADTQYF.

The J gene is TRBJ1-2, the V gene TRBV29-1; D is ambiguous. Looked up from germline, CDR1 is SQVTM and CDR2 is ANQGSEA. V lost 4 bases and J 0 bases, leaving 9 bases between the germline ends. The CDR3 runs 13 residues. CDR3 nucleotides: TGCAGCGTTGGTTCAGTGACTAACTATGGCTACACCTTC. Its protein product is CSVGSVTNYGYTF.

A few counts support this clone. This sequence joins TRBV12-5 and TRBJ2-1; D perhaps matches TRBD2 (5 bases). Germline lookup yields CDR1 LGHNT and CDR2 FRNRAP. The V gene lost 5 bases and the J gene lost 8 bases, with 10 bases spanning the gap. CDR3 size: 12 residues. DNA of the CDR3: TGTGCTAGTGGTAAGGGAGTCCATGAGCAGTTCTTC. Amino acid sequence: CASGKGVHEQFF.

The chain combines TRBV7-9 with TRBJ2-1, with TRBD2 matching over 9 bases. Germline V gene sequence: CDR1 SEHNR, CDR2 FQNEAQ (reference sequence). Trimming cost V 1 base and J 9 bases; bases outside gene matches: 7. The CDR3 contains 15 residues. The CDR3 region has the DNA TGTGCCAGCAGCTTAGGCCGTAGCGGGAGTCGTGAGCAGTTCTTC. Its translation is CASSLGRSGSREQFF. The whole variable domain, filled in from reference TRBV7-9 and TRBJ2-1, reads DTGVSQNPRHKITKRGQNVTFRCDPISEHNRLYWYRQTLGQGPEFLTYFQNEAQLEKSRLLSDRFSAERPKGSFSTLEIQRTEQGDSAMYLCASSLGRSGSREQFFGPGTRLTVL.

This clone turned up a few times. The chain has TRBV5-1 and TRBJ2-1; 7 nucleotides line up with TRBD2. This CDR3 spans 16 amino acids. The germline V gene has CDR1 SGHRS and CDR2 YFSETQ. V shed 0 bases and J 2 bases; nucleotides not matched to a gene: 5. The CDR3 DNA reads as TGCGCCAGCAGCTTGGAGTCTAGCGGTACCTACAATGAGCAGTTCTTC. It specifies CASSLESSGTYNEQFF. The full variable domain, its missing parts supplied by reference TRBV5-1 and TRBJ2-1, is KAGVTQTPRYLIKTRGQQVTLSCSPISGHRSVSWYQQTPGQGLQFLFEYFSETQRNKGNFPGRFSGRQFSNSRSEMNVSTLELGDSALYLCASSLESSGTYNEQFFGPGTRLTVL.

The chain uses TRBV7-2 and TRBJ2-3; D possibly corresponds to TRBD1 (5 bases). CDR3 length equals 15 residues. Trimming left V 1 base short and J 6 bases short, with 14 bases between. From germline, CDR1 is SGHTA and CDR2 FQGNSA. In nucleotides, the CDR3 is TGTGCCAGCAGCTTAGGGGCGAGGCGACAGGATACGCAGTATTTT. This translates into CASSLGARRQDTQYF.